This T cell receptor (beta chain) was captured in a study of identical twins' blood T cells. Study results and caveats: Mainly, cloneset size products determined shared clonotypes, twins included.

This clonotype has ten or more counts. Its target is not known. The V end was cut by 7 bases, the J end by 1 base, with 12 bases between. CDR3 length: 14 residues. TCRdb re-derived calls from the 5' RACE reads in MiXCR, one entry per CDR3 protein. This table has a few hundred thousand distinct CDR3 sequences, roughly 28% appearing once. The chain joins TRBV12-3 or TRBV12-4 to TRBJ2-3; D not certain. The source material was PBMCs. This TCR was recovered from a woman between 18 and 55 years old in good health. In nucleotides, the CDR3 is TGTGCCAGCACTCATTTCCGAGGCACAGATACGCAGTATTTT. Translation gives CASTHFRGTDTQYF.